This TCR beta chain was profiled in a study of blood T cell repertoires in COVID-19 (TCRdb year 2020). At the level of the whole study: Samples from collaborators originated in the United States, Italy and Spain and spanned both the acute and convalescent phases of COVID-19. The prospective study material was composed of cDNA or gDNA derived from T cells, B-cell-depleted T cells, or PBMCs. Subjects who had been exposed to COVID-19, were actively infected with it, or had recovered from it provided the deeply sampled blood TCRbeta repertoires that made up the dataset. The repertoires were made available in a free public database intended to serve as a resource for research on the immune response to SARS-CoV-2. Samples were obtained from the ongoing ImmuneRACE study (first 160 participants) and from some 1,200 subjects provided by 6 global collaborators. Nearly every sample came with metadata listing a de-identified subject ID, COVID-19 status, age in years and sex. Where available, HLA class I and class II types were obtained from metadata supplied by the sample provider rather than from assay-based typing. Broader findings and caveats from the paper: How much clinical and demographic metadata was included differed by source and by participant, and the metadata was provided uncurated.

Trimming costs V 4 bases and J 0 bases, and their ends lie 13 bases apart. The CDR3 covers 16 residues, taking in both the cysteine and the phenylalanine. The only DNA kept is the CDR3, 48 bases in frame from the first base. Via the germline V gene, CDR1 is MNHEY and CDR2 SVGAGI. The immunoSEQ Assay, a bias-controlled multiplex PCR, was used to amplify TCRbeta CDR3 regions from genomic DNA. Concerning the study's data processing: The number of nucleated cells in each sample was estimated from the amplification of reference gene primers within the assay. To quantify the absolute abundance of each unique TCRbeta CDR3 rearrangement, sequence reads were collapsed and filtered. For each sample, productive Simpson clonality was calculated as the square root of Simpson's diversity index across productive rearrangements. Here the immuneACCESS table is served through TCRdb, limited to in-frame sequences with V and J called. Missing clones are a known gap in these copies; in checked studies unresolved V genes cover under half, and the rest lacks a known reason. That table furnishes V, J and clone size, whereas the DNA furnished D and trimming. For this sample the table gives more than 90,000 clones, of which about 86% were detected only once. Jointly, the top ten make up 3.5% to 5% of the sample.

Concerning this clone: This receptor's antigen is unknown. Within one base of it there is no much larger clone, and no base qualities were kept.

The collaborating institutions used their own protocols to collect whole blood in K2EDTA tubes. For TCRbeta analysis, collaborator samples were shipped as frozen whole blood, as isolated PBMCs, or as DNA extracted from either sample type. This receptor was obtained from a man aged 60 to 75 with acute or convalescent COVID-19. Sequences were obtained from peripheral blood. The chain couples TRBV6-5 to TRBJ2-1; no D gene call is confident. The sequenced DNA is TGTGCCAGCAGTTCTGCAGGCTCGAGCTCCTACAATGAGCAGTTCTTC. Its protein product is CASSSAGSSSYNEQFF.